The 21 T cell receptor beta chains presented below share a single source sample, sequenced in a study of CD8+ T cells in alopecia areata. cDNA prepared by RNA extraction and subsequent reverse transcription served as the template for sequencing. Using immunoSEQ multiplex PCR, the repertoire was profiled, and TCRdb retains in-frame clones only, with some absent. The sample has 100,000 to 150,000 clones; 58% are singletons. This specimen was CD4+ T cells sorted from blood, taken at week 0. The receptor source for this set is a human donor with alopecia areata.

In DNA, the CDR3 is TGTGCCAGTAGTATATATGAAGGGGGTGGCAATCAGCCCCAGCATTTT. This translates into CASSIYEGGGNQPQHF. The chain couples TRBV19 to TRBJ1-5; maybe TRBD1 (6 bases). This CDR3 spans 16 amino acids. Trimming cost V 2 bases and J 2 bases, with 13 bases left between them. The germline gives CDR1 LNHDA, CDR2 SQIVND (reference sequence).

The chain links TRBV5-8 to TRBJ2-2, with D unresolved. Trimming took 1 base from V and 3 from J, leaving 7 bases between them. CDR3 length equals 14 residues. Germline-derived CDR1 and CDR2 are SGHTS and YDEGEE. In nucleotides, the CDR3 is TGTGCCAGCAGCTTGAGTTTGGACACCGGGGAGCTGTTTTTT. It specifies CASSLSLDTGELFF.

The chain employs TRBV2 and TRBJ2-3; a weak D match, TRBD1 (6 bases). Trimming took off 6 bases at V and 6 bases at J, with 16 bases between the two ends. The germline CDR1 and CDR2 sequences are SNHLY and FYNNEI. This CDR3 is built from 14 residues. The CDR3 DNA sequence: TGTGCCAGCAGGCAGGAAACAGGGACCGATACGCAGTATTTT. It codes for CASRQETGTDTQYF.

This clone came up a few times. The chain combines TRBV14 with TRBJ2-5; 10 bases agree with TRBD2. Trimming cost V 0 bases and J 5 bases; bases outside gene matches: 9. Germline V CDR1 and CDR2: SGHDN, FVKESK. The CDR3 loop spans 17 amino acids. The CDR3 reads CASSQDRLAGARETQYF. The CDR3 DNA follows: TGTGCCAGCAGCCAAGATCGGCTAGCGGGAGCTCGGGAGACCCAGTACTTC.

This chain uses TRBV29-1 with TRBJ2-5; 7 bases fit TRBD1. The DNA end lines up better with TRBJ2-7; the J call may be wrong. CDR3 length: 12 residues. Per germline, CDR1 SQVTM and CDR2 ANQGSEA. CDR3 amino acids: CSVGQGIYEQYF. DNA for the CDR3: TGCAGCGTTGGACAGGGAATCTACGAGCAGTACTTC.

This clone was seen a few times. The chain joins TRBV5-4 to TRBJ2-3; possible D gene TRBD1, 5 bases. With 1 base removed from V and 5 bases from J, the gap between germline ends came to 5 bases. This CDR3 spans 12 amino acids. The germline V gene has CDR1 SGHNT and CDR2 YYREEE (reference sequence). The CDR3 sequence is CASSLQGDTQYF. The DNA of the CDR3 is TGTGCCAGCAGCTTGCAGGGAGATACGCAGTATTTT.

The CDR3 coding sequence is TGTGCCACCAGCAGAGTCCGAAGCAATCAGCCCCAGCATTTT. It translates to CATSRVRSNQPQHF. This chain uses TRBV15 with TRBJ1-5; D uncertain. The CDR3 contains 14 residues. V dropped 1 base and J dropped 1 base, with 5 bases sitting between them. Looked up from germline, CDR1 is LNHNV and CDR2 is YYDKDF (reference sequence).

This clone was seen more than once but under ten times. V gene TRBV25-1 combines with J gene TRBJ2-3; possibly TRBD2 for D (5 bases). The germline CDR1 and CDR2 sequences are MGHDK and SYGVNS. The CDR3 loop spans 15 amino acids. The ends were cut back, 4 bases at V and 2 bases at J, with 13 bases in the middle. In DNA, the CDR3 is TGTGCCAGCAGTGCTGGGAGCTTATTCACAGATACGCAGTATTTT. The encoded protein is CASSAGSLFTDTQYF.

V gene TRBV13 combines with J gene TRBJ1-3, with a weak D call TRBD1 (6 bases). Germline CDR1 PRHDT, CDR2 FYEKMQ (reference sequence). V was cut by 5 bases and J by 7 bases, with 9 bases left in between. The CDR3 has 12 amino acids. This CDR3 reads CASSRGGNTIYF. CDR3 in DNA: TGTGCCAGCAGCAGAGGGGGTAACACCATATATTTT.

The rearrangement joins TRBV7-9 to TRBJ1-4, with D possibly matching TRBD1 (6 bases). The CDR3 spans 13 residues. Trimming took 2 bases from V and 8 from J, leaving 9 bases between them. The germline CDR1 and CDR2 sequences are SEHNR and FQNEAQ (reference sequence). CDR3 sequence (DNA): TGTGCCAGCAGCTTAAACAGGGACGAAAAACTGTTTTTT. Residues: CASSLNRDEKLFF.

The genes are TRBV11-2 and TRBJ2-3; 9 bases line up with TRBD2. Germline CDR1 is SGHAT and CDR2 is FQNNGV. This CDR3 is 15 amino acids long. V lost 1 base, J lost 4 bases, and 3 bases stayed unmatched. The CDR3 reads CASSLGGGRADTQYF. CDR3 sequence (DNA): TGTGCCAGCAGCTTAGGTGGCGGGAGGGCAGATACGCAGTATTTT.

There are a few counts of this clone. This chain connects TRBV6-4 to TRBJ1-2, with D maybe TRBD1 (5 bases). Trimming took 3 bases from V and 7 from J, leaving 12 bases between them. CDR1 and CDR2 from the germline V gene are MRHNA and SNTAGT. The CDR3 is 13 residues long. The CDR3 region is CASSDPGVFGYTF. CDR3 coding DNA: TGTGCCAGCAGTGATCCGGGGGTTTTTGGCTACACCTTC.

The chain carries TRBV6-5 and TRBJ2-2; D possibly corresponds to TRBD2 (6 bases). The CDR3 is 16 amino acids. The ends were cut back, 2 bases at V and 1 base at J, with 11 bases in the middle. Looked up from germline, CDR1 is MNHEY and CDR2 is SVGAGI. The CDR3 coding sequence is TGTGCCAGCAGTTACGGGGGGATAAGGAACACCGGGGAGCTGTTTTTT. Amino acids: CASSYGGIRNTGELFF.

The chain employs TRBV11-3 and TRBJ1-1, with TRBD1 as a possible D gene (6 bases). V gave up 5 bases and J gave up 4 bases, with 11 bases separating them. Germline V gives CDR1 SGHNT, CDR2 YENEEA. The CDR3 runs 13 residues. This chain's CDR3 is CASSRVRGTEAFF. The CDR3 DNA reads as TGTGCCAGCAGCAGAGTCAGGGGCACTGAAGCTTTCTTT.

The chain employs TRBV7-3 and TRBJ2-2, with D perhaps being TRBD1 or TRBD2 (5 bases each). V was clipped by 5 bases and J by 6 bases, with 19 bases between them. Germline V gene sequence: CDR1 SGHTA, CDR2 FQGTGA. This CDR3 spans 16 amino acids. CDR3 sequence (DNA): TGTGCCAGCAGCCCCCTGAGAGGGGCCGGCGCCGGGGAGCTGTTTTTT. Translated: CASSPLRGAGAGELFF.

The V gene is TRBV5-4, the J gene TRBJ2-1, with D possibly being TRBD2 (6 bases). This CDR3 is 16 amino acids long. CDR1 is SGHNT and CDR2 is YYREEE in the germline V gene (reference sequence). V was cut by 0 bases and J by 0 bases, with 10 bases left in between. In nucleotides, the CDR3 is TGTGCCAGCAGCTTGGAGCGGGTTTCCTCCTACAATGAGCAGTTCTTC. It specifies CASSLERVSSYNEQFF.

The chain is built from TRBV5-1 and TRBJ2-7; a possible D gene is TRBD2 (5 bases). V lost 5 bases and J lost 2, with 14 bases in between. CDR3 length: 14 residues. The germline CDR1 and CDR2 sequences are SGHRS and YFSETQ. Written as DNA, the CDR3 is TGCGCCAGCAGTGTGTCGAGCGGCCCCTACGAGCAGTACTTC. This codes for CASSVSSGPYEQYF.

The rearrangement links TRBV9 to TRBJ1-2, with 8 nucleotides matching TRBD1. The CDR3 has 13 residues. Per the germline V gene, CDR1 is SGDLS and CDR2 is YYNGEE. V lost 5 bases and J lost 3; bases outside the gene matches: 3. CDR3 region: CASSEGQDYGYTF. For the CDR3, the DNA is TGTGCCAGCAGTGAGGGACAGGACTATGGCTACACCTTC.

This clone was counted a few times. This rearrangement joins TRBV19 to TRBJ2-5; 9 bases map to TRBD1. J lost 4 bases, V lost 5 bases, and 5 bases had no gene match. This CDR3 is 14 amino acids long. Germline V gene sequence: CDR1 LNHDA, CDR2 SQIVND (reference sequence). CDR3 in amino acids: CASSVMTGGETQYF. The CDR3 DNA reads TGTGCCAGTAGTGTAATGACAGGGGGAGAGACCCAGTACTTC.

V and J are TRBV4-2 and TRBJ1-2; maybe TRBD1 (6 bases). CDR1 is LGHNA, CDR2 YNFKEQ, per germline. The CDR3 length is 14 residues. V dropped 4 bases and J dropped 1 base, with 10 bases sitting between them. Here the CDR3 reads CASSPAGDNYGYTF. The CDR3 nucleotides read TGTGCCAGCAGCCCAGCAGGGGATAACTATGGCTACACCTTC.

The sample holds a few counts of this clone. The chain couples TRBV5-1 to TRBJ2-7, with 10 bases identical to TRBD2. The CDR3 spans 16 residues. J was trimmed by 7 bases and V by 4 bases; bases with no gene match: 14. Looked up from germline, CDR1 is SGHRS and CDR2 is YFSETQ. CDR3 DNA: TGCGCCAGCAGCCCCACGGCTCTAGCGGGAGCTCAAGAGCAGTACTTC. Residues: CASSPTALAGAQEQYF.